This T cell receptor beta chain was profiled in a study of blood T cells in healthy people across ages (dated by TCRdb to the mid-2010s). In the study overall: In model experiments, roughly one uniquely barcoded TCR beta cDNA molecule per two T cells was captured by template switching. Four age groups were formed from the donors: young (average 16 years), middle-aged (more than 35), aged (about 62) and long-lived (about 80). For two donors (one aged 18 to 30 and one aged 80 or older), the study analyzed two additional independent replicas of 1 million unique cDNA reads from the same blood draw. Age-related changes in TCR beta repertoire diversity were measured in the study by deep sequencing normalized with unique cDNA molecular identifiers. Overall results and qualifications from the work: Total diversity estimates from one million sequenced T cells were considered lower bounds and underestimates. Bulk unsorted PBMC profiling prevented conclusive comparison of naive and antigen-experienced compartments. The long-lived group showed more naive CD4+ T cells, fewer expanded clones and increased TCR diversity than the aged group, suggesting age selection. The percentage of naive T cells measured by flow cytometry correlated strongly with observed TCR beta diversity. As age increased, observed TCR beta diversity per million T cells dropped in a roughly linear way, and a significant reduction was already evident by age 40. Because donor CMV infection status was unknown, age-related changes in expanded clonotypes were potentially confounded.

The donors were roughly 38 Caucasian individuals from Russia, aged roughly 6 to 95 years, who were systemically healthy. Approximately 10 milliliters of peripheral blood were collected from each donor into EDTA-treated Vacutainer tubes. PBMCs were isolated by Ficoll-Paque density-gradient centrifugation, with at least 6.5 million obtained per sample. Trizol reagent was used to extract total RNA from PBMCs, with at least 5.5 micrograms per sample. For every donor, flow cytometry on a PBMC aliquot measured the percentage of naive CD45RAhigh/CD27high T cells. Library method: 5' RACE. Sequencing was carried out with an Illumina HiSeq 2500. A second roughly 6 to 12 cycle PCR used a sample-barcoded 5' primer and a J-beta primer mix. A template-switch 5' adaptor carrying 12 random nucleotides introduced a unique molecular identifier onto each TCR beta cDNA molecule. Each sample yielded at least 2.5 million CDR3-containing paired-end reads. First-strand cDNA was synthesized from all RNA with the Mint cDNA synthesis kit, primed by a TRBC-specific oligonucleotide. After uracil-DNA glycosylase treatment, a first 18-cycle PCR used universal primers M1SS and BC2_uni_R on all cDNA. The paper's data handling went like this. For normalization, 1 million high-quality reads were randomly selected from each sample, with every read carrying a distinct molecular identifier. Reads with shared molecular identifiers were discarded instead of being binned into consensus sequences. MiTCR, set to a Q25 quality threshold and the strictest error-elimination algorithm, was used for CDR3 identification, clonotype clustering and error correction. A nonparametric unseen species model using Euler transformation provided a lower-bound estimate of total TCR beta diversity. TCRdb trimmed public reads at Q25 via fastp, called clones via MiXCR and kept in-frame beta chains. Rows merge per CDR3 protein into single entries with the most common DNA and genes. In this record, the V and J calls reflect TCRdb's handling and not the investigators' own analysis. Recorded for this sample are roughly 800,000 distinct CDR3 sequences; approximately 25% of them occurred a single time. 9% to 9.5% of the sample is held by the ten biggest clonotypes.

This clonotype was detected only a few times. Its antigen target is currently unknown. Base-call qualities are not available, and no considerably larger clone is one nucleotide away. The same specimen was also included in a second study, on T cells of mothers and their children. As that second study puts it: Nine systemically healthy Caucasian individuals served as donors, namely three mothers together with their six children. cDNA synthesis used all of the extracted RNA, with 1.5 ug of RNA in each 15 ul reaction. Sample barcodes and 2-4 random nucleotides were added via the M1S primer in the second PCR. Over 10 million TCR beta CDR3 reads came from each mother, compared with 3.3 million or so reads from each child. Thymic selection shapes the output of TCR recombination in a similar way in related and unrelated pairs, and inherited differences have a minor effect. Related mother-child pairs always showed normalized repertoire overlap that was slightly higher than in unrelated mother-child pairs, though the difference was never significant. With a sensitivity of about 100 clones per million clonotypes, no persistent microchimeric T cell clones were detected. The study used deep NGS to compare TCR beta repertoires of mothers and children, seeking features distinguishing related mother-child pairs from unrelated individuals. The mean age was 40 +/- 4 years for the mothers and 11 +/- 4 years for the children. After adapter ligation was performed with NEBNext reagents, the libraries were sequenced on an Illumina HiSeq 2000 with 100+100 nt paired-end reads. To prevent cross-contamination, the mother and child libraries were prepared one month apart and sequenced in separate runs. Each donor had between about 450,000 and 2,300,000 distinct TCR beta clonotypes identified. Naive TCR beta clonotypes were estimated from low-frequency clonotypes matched to each donor's FACS-determined naive share, without sorting.

The clonotype comes from a boy between 10 and 17 years old in good health. The sequenced material came from blood.

The DNA reads TGCGCCAGCAGCCTAGAGGGACAGCTCCAAGAGACCCAGTACTTC. The translation is CASSLEGQLQETQYF. The chain is encoded by TRBV4-1 joined to TRBJ2-5; 7 bases in the middle match TRBD1. The germline V gene supplies CDR1 MGHRA and CDR2 YSYEKL. At the junction V is shortened by 4 bases and J by 1 base; bases outside the gene matches: 6. The CDR3, cysteine through phenylalanine, is 15 amino acids long. CDR3 DNA is the only sequence kept; it has 45 bases, read in frame from the first base.